The entry that follows covers one TCR beta chain sequence. The target antigen is unknown. CDR3 length: 15 residues. The V and J ends lost 4 bases and 3 bases, in that order; junction bases with no gene match: 11. The germline V gene has CDR1 DFQATT and CDR2 SNEGSKA (reference sequence). The data originate from a study of CD8 T cells in ankylosing spondylitis. MiXCR was run by TCRdb on the 5' RACE reads, yielding one entry per CDR3 protein. This repertoire shows 750,000 to 850,000 distinct CDR3 sequences, 12% found once; its top ten account for 0.51%. Broader study findings: The authors reported significant enrichment of disease-linked clones in matched ankylosing spondylitis synovial fluid. Seemingly characteristic of ankylosing spondylitis blood was a TCR beta motif consisting of about 8 highly homologous variants. Reactive arthritis synovial fluid and blood previously showed some of these motif variants. Disease-linked clones bore a CD8+ phenotype and were relatively rare in peripheral blood.

Sequences were obtained from blood, either unsorted or a sorted T cell fraction (not recorded which). The TCR originated in a male donor with ankylosing spondylitis. The chain recombines TRBV20-1 with TRBJ1-1; TRBD1 matches 7 bases. The CDR3 protein is CSATRQGRWDTEAFF. Here the CDR3 DNA reads TGCAGTGCTACCAGACAGGGCCGGTGGGACACTGAAGCTTTCTTT.